The clone carrying this TCR beta chain was counted only a few times. Its cognate antigen is unknown. Sequencing of cultured CD4+ T cell DNA used the Oncomine TCR Beta short-read assay. Genomic DNA was extracted from cultured CD4+ T cells. From the PCR reads, TCRdb called clonotypes with MiXCR, one entry per CDR3 protein. The top ten clones hold roughly a quarter of a sample with more than 9,000 distinct CDR3 sequences, about 60% of them seen once. This sample is drawn from a study of vaccination and CD4 T cells after COVID-19. At the level of the study: Overlapping SARS-CoV-2, HCoV-NL63, HCoV-OC43 and HCoV-229E spike peptides stimulated the cells. Treatment of control cultures consisted of a CEFX pool, an HIV-1 Nef pool, or no peptide.

Documented treatment: approximately nine-day PBMC culture with coronavirus spike peptide pools or control peptides (ViraFEST assay). The germline CDR1 and CDR2 sequences are LNHNV and YYDKDF (reference sequence). Trimming removed 1 base at V and 2 bases at J, with 15 bases between. The CDR3 totals 17 residues. This receptor was taken from a human donor who had recovered from COVID-19. Source material: CD4+ T cells from blood, cultured in vitro. The J gene is TRBJ1-5, the V gene TRBV15, with a possible D match to TRBD1 (5 bases). The CDR3 loop reads CATSRGGTAGGNQPQHF. As DNA, the CDR3 is TGTGCCACCAGCAGAGGTGGGACCGCGGGAGGCAATCAGCCCCAGCATTTT.